The entry below describes one TCR beta chain. The treatment here: randomized to nivolumab then ipilimumab (arm A) or the reverse (arm B). None of the patients previously received DNA-damaging chemotherapy. The sample comes from a study of sequential checkpoint blockade in melanoma. Sequencing was performed with immunoSEQ multiplex PCR; in TCRdb, only in-frame clones are kept and a portion is missing. The table has approximately 10,000 clones, more than 65% seen once. This CDR3 has 16 residues. V dropped 4 bases and J dropped 3; count of bases not matched to a gene: 11. The germline CDR1 and CDR2 sequences are SGDLS and YYNGEE.

The TCR originated in a human donor with melanoma. J is TRBJ2-5 and V is TRBV9; the match to TRBD2 covers 8 bases. Here the sequenced sample was CD8+ T cells sorted from blood (inferred from file names), taken from a patient given nivolumab and ipilimumab in sequence. The CDR3 nucleotides read TGTGCCAGCAGCCAACAAGGGCGCGGGGGGAAAGAGACCCAGTACTTC. It translates to CASSQQGRGGKETQYF.